Detailed here is one TCR beta chain. Profiled with immunoSEQ multiplex PCR; TCRdb holds only in-frame clones, not every one. The table shows over 150,000 clones, with approximately 84% occurring only once. This specimen belongs to a study of blood T cell repertoires in COVID-19. The sequence derives from a human donor with acute or convalescent COVID-19. The donor label of this sample is uncertain. The source material was peripheral blood.

CDR3 bases: TGTGCCAGCAGCGTCTCTGGAAACACCATATATTTT. Amino acid sequence: CASSVSGNTIYF. This chain joins TRBV2 and TRBJ1-3; D call uncertain. CDR1 is SNHLY and CDR2 is FYNNEI in the germline V gene. Trimming cost V 6 bases and J 0 bases, with 3 bases left between them. The CDR3 sequence is 12 residues long.